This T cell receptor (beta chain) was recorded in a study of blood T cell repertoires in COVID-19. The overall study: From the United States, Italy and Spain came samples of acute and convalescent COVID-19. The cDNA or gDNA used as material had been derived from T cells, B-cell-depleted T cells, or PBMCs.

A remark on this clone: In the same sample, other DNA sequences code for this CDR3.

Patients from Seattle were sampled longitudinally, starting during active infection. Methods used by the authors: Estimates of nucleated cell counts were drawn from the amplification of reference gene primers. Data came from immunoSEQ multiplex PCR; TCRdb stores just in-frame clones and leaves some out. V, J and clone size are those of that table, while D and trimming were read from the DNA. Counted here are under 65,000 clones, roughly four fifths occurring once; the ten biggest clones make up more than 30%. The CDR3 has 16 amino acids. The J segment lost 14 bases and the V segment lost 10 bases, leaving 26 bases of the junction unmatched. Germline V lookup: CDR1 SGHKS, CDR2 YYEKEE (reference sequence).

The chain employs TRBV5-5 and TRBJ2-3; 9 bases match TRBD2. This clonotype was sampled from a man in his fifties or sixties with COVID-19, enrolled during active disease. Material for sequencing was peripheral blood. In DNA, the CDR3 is TGTGCCCGCTGGTTGGGCGGGGGCGGGAGGGCCCTCCCTGGGTATTTT. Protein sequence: CARWLGGGGRALPGYF.